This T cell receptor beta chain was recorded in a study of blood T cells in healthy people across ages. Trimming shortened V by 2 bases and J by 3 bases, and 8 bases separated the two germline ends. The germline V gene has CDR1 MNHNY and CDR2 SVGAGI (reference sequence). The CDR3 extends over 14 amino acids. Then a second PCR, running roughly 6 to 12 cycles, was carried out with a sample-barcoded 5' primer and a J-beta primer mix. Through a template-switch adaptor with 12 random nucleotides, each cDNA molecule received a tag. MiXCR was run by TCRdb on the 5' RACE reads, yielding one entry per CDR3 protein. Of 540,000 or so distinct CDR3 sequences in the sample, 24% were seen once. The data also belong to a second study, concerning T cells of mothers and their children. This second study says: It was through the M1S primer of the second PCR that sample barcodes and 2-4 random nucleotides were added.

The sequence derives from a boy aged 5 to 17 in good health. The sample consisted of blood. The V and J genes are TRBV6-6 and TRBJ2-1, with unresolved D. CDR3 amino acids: CASSYVADYNEQFF. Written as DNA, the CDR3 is TGTGCCAGCAGTTACGTCGCAGACTACAATGAGCAGTTCTTC.